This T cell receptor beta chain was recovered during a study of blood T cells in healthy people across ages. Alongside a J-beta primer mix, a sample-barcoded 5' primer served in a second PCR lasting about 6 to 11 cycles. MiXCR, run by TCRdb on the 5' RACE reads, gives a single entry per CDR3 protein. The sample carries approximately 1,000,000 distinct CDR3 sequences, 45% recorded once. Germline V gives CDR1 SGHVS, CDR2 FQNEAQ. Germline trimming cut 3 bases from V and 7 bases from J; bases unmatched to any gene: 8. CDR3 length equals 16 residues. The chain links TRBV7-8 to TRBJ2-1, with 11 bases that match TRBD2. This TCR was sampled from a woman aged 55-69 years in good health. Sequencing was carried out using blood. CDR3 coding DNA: TGTGCCAGCAGCTTCGTAGCGGGAGGGCCGCGGAATGAGCAGTTCTTC. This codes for CASSFVAGGPRNEQFF.